The entry below gives a single T cell receptor (beta chain) sequence along with its context. As yet, its antigen is unknown. Primers included in the PCR were 60 Vbeta and 13 Jbeta primers. Repertoires were generated with immunoSEQ multiplex PCR, while TCRdb's copy carries only in-frame clones and drops some. The data contain under 250,000 clones, about 81% of them singletons. The data are from a study of cytomegalovirus exposure and HLA in healthy donors. Study-level findings and limits: There were several of the most significant clusters that appeared linked to common viral pathogens in a later analysis. The records held CMV serostatus as the only immune exposure information. It was reported in a later analysis that an Asian-associated ancestry cluster showed fewer N-insertions than the roughly 670-donor mean. An observed cluster of highly shared sequence variants was recorded as a likely sequencing artifact.

J was trimmed by 0 bases and V by 5 bases; bases with no gene match: 9. The CDR3 runs to 19 residues. The germline V gene encodes CDR1 SNHLY and CDR2 FYNNEI. The chain joins TRBV2 to TRBJ2-1; 14 bases align to TRBD2. The sample taken for sequencing was PBMCs. This TCR was recovered from a woman aged 55-70 years in good health and CMV-seropositive. DNA for the CDR3: TGTGCCAGCAGTAAAAGAGGGACTAGCGGGAGTGGCTCCTACAATGAGCAGTTCTTC. It is translated as CASSKRGTSGSGSYNEQFF.